Each of the 10 T cell receptor beta chains below was sequenced from the same sample in a study of T-cell reconstitution after alpha-beta-depleted transplantation in children. Unique molecular identifiers were incorporated into the prepared TCRbeta library. Using its own MiXCR run on the PCR reads, TCRdb lists one record per CDR3 protein. The sample includes 15,000 to 20,000 distinct CDR3 sequences, under 15% of them seen just once. Sequences were derived from PBMCs, mostly from graft donor cells, sampled 180 days after TCRalphabeta/CD19-depleted stem cell transplant. The source of these receptors is a boy in the first two years of life who had a stem cell transplant for Wiskott-Aldrich syndrome, so the T cells may come from the graft donor.

The chain has TRBV6-1 and TRBJ1-1; 11 nucleotides align to TRBD1. The V segment lost 6 bases and the J segment 2 bases; nucleotides outside the gene matches: 5. The germline CDR1 and CDR2 sequences are MNHNS and SASEGT. This CDR3 is 15 amino acids long. CDR3 nucleotides: TGTGCCAGCAGCCGAGGACAGGGGGCAAACACTGAAGCTTTCTTT. It translates to CASSRGQGANTEAFF.

The chain employs TRBV7-8 and TRBJ2-5; maybe TRBD2 (5 bases). Trimming took 2 bases from V and 4 from J, leaving 8 bases between them. CDR3 length: 13 residues. CDR1 is SGHVS, CDR2 FQNEAQ, per germline. The chain's CDR3 is CASSLIGRETQYF. Here the CDR3 DNA reads TGTGCCAGCAGCTTAATAGGGAGAGAGACCCAGTACTTC.

The CDR3 here is CASSGPRQGMNYGYTF. CDR3 in DNA: TGTGCCAGCAGTGGTCCTCGACAGGGAATGAACTATGGCTACACCTTC. The chain recombines TRBV25-1 with TRBJ1-2; 7 nucleotides line up with TRBD1. Germline CDR1 MGHDK, CDR2 SYGVNS. This CDR3 is 16 amino acids long. Trimming took 4 bases from V and 2 from J; bases not matched to a gene: 10.

In its sample, this clonotype was seen a few times. The gene calls are TRBV12-3 or TRBV12-4 and TRBJ2-3, with unresolved D. The V end was cut by 3 bases, the J end by 4 bases, with 5 bases between. The CDR3 has 12 residues. The CDR3 protein is CASSLSPDTQYF. CDR3 DNA sequence: TGTGCCAGCAGTTTGTCCCCAGATACGCAGTATTTT.

V gene TRBV7-9 combines with J gene TRBJ1-1; D perhaps matches TRBD1 (5 bases). Trimming pared 5 bases from V and 12 bases from J, leaving 13 bases between. CDR3 length: 11 residues. Germline V lookup: CDR1 SEHNR, CDR2 FQNEAQ (reference sequence). Written as DNA, the CDR3 is TGTGCCAGCAGCCGGGGCGTCAGGTCTTTCTTT. It translates to CASSRGVRSFF.

At least ten counts were recorded for this clonotype. The chain couples TRBV20-1 to TRBJ1-5; 8 bases match TRBD1. In germline, CDR1 is DFQATT, CDR2 SNEGSKA (reference sequence). The CDR3 runs to 16 residues. Unmatched junction bases numbered 9, after V lost 3 bases and J lost 2 bases. CDR3 region: CSASQDRVMGNQPQHF. The CDR3 nucleotides are TGCAGTGCTAGTCAGGACAGGGTGATGGGCAATCAGCCCCAGCATTTT.

This clonotype was seen a handful of times. The chain uses TRBV19 and TRBJ2-1; D call uncertain. There are 14 residues in the CDR3. The germline CDR1 and CDR2 sequences are LNHDA and SQIVND (reference sequence). V gave up 1 base and J gave up 8 bases, with 12 bases separating them. CDR3 protein: CASSIGPGWDEQFF. The CDR3 region has the DNA TGTGCCAGTAGTATAGGGCCGGGTTGGGATGAGCAGTTCTTC.

On this clonotype: Likely a read error: the CDR3 ends without its conserved phenylalanine or tryptophan. The chain links TRBV20-1 to TRBJ2-3; D may be TRBD2 (5 bases). This CDR3 region has 11 residues. CDR1 and CDR2 (germline): DFQATT, SNEGSKA (reference sequence). The CDR3 loop reads CSPSLVDTQYL. In DNA, the CDR3 is TGCAGTCCTAGCCTTGTTGATACGCAGTATTTG.

At least ten counts were recorded for this clonotype. This chain joins TRBV20-1 and TRBJ2-7; TRBD1 matches at 8 bases. The CDR3 contains 13 residues. The V segment lost 5 bases and the J segment 2 bases; nucleotides outside the gene matches: 5. CDR1 is DFQATT and CDR2 is SNEGSKA in the germline V gene (reference sequence). CDR3 in DNA: TGCAGTGCTGGGACAGGCGTACCCTACGAGCAGTACTTC. Protein: CSAGTGVPYEQYF.

This clonotype was seen ten or more times. The V gene is TRBV7-9, the J gene TRBJ1-1; D is perhaps TRBD1 (6 bases). This CDR3 spans 13 amino acids. The germline gives CDR1 SEHNR, CDR2 FQNEAQ (reference sequence). V lost 6 bases and J 3 bases, leaving 11 bases between the germline ends. The chain's CDR3 is CASRTGLDTEAFF. The CDR3 DNA reads TGTGCCAGCAGGACAGGTTTGGACACTGAAGCTTTCTTT.